This TCR beta chain was identified during a study of blood T cell repertoires in COVID-19. Germline CDR1 is MNHEY and CDR2 is SVGAGI. The CDR3 extends over 11 amino acids. V lost 5 bases and J lost 4, with 2 bases in between. The protocol was immunoSEQ multiplex PCR, while the TCRdb copy is restricted to in-frame clones and leaves out a portion. The repertoire has 200,000 to 250,000 clones, approximately 86% of them found once; the top ten carry 3.5% to 4%. The chain couples TRBV6-5 to TRBJ2-2; D gene ambiguous. The sequenced sample consisted of peripheral blood. The TCR comes from a woman older than 75 with acute or convalescent COVID-19. CDR3 loop: CASSRTGELFF. CDR3 in DNA: TGTGCCAGCAGTCGCACCGGGGAGCTGTTTTTT.